The clone carrying this T cell receptor (beta chain) has more than one count but fewer than ten. A much larger clone lies one base from this, so it may be a read error. V lost 2 bases and J lost 6, with 10 bases in between. This CDR3 region has 13 residues. Germline CDR1 LGHDT, CDR2 YNNKEL (reference sequence). In TCRdb, the 5' RACE reads were re-called with MiXCR into one record per CDR3 protein. Among hundreds of thousands of distinct CDR3 sequences listed, roughly a quarter were seen once. This entry comes from a study of identical twins. This same sample was also part of a study on T cells expressing NK-cell markers.

The chain links TRBV3-1 to TRBJ1-2; the D gene is possibly TRBD1 (6 bases). Specimen: CD4+ T cells sorted from blood. This clonotype originated in a woman younger than 30 in good health. In DNA form, the CDR3 reads TGTGCCAGCAGCCAATCCAGGGGCCATGGCTACACCTTC. This gives the protein CASSQSRGHGYTF.